Below are 18 T cell receptor beta chains sequenced from a single sample in a study of shared clonotypes between healthy human individuals. It was CD45RO-negative cells, positively selected for CCR7, that made up naive CD8 cells, with terminally differentiated effector memory CD45RA+ cells excluded. Sequencing was performed with immunoSEQ multiplex PCR; in TCRdb, only in-frame clones are kept and a portion is missing. The table lists around 1.9 million clones, 80% to 95% of them singletons. The sample was naive CD8+ T cells from PBMCs. The receptors stem from a man in his late teens or twenties in good health. Some clones in this sample may be carry-over from other donors' samples.

The chain couples TRBV7-8 to TRBJ2-5, with 9 nucleotides matching TRBD2. With V trimmed by 4 bases and J by 4 bases, 13 bases remained unmatched. This CDR3 spans 17 amino acids. The germline CDR1 and CDR2 sequences are SGHVS and FQNEAQ. The CDR3 region is CASSSDSGRVVGETQYF. DNA for the CDR3: TGTGCCAGCAGCTCCGATAGCGGGAGAGTGGTAGGAGAGACCCAGTACTTC.

The chain links TRBV6-6 to TRBJ1-1; 9 positions agree with TRBD1. CDR3 length: 10 residues. CDR1 and CDR2 from the germline V gene are MNHNY and SVGAGI (reference sequence). Losses at the gene ends were 8 bases for V and 10 bases for J; bases not matched to a gene: 2. DNA for the CDR3: TGTGCCAGCTGGGGACAGGGAGCTTTCTTT. It translates to CASWGQGAFF.

The genes are TRBV28 and TRBJ2-7; D is uncertain. This CDR3 region has 11 residues. From germline, CDR1 is MDHEN and CDR2 SYDVKM. Trimming removed 10 bases from V and 1 base from J, with 8 bases in between. CDR3 nucleotides: TGTGCCACCACCCGGTCCTACGAGCAGTACTTC. It yields the protein CATTRSYEQYF.

The J gene is TRBJ2-1, the V gene TRBV7-8; TRBD1 is a possible D gene (6 bases). Trimming took off 3 bases at V and 0 bases at J, with 12 bases between the two ends. The CDR3 extends over 16 amino acids. Germline CDR1 reads SGHVS; CDR2 reads FQNEAQ. The CDR3 reads CASSLGTPTSYNEQFF. The DNA of the CDR3 is TGTGCCAGCAGCTTGGGGACACCAACCTCCTACAATGAGCAGTTCTTC. The full variable domain, with the rest looked up from reference TRBV7-8 and TRBJ2-1, is GAGVSQSPRYKVAKRGQDVALRCDPISGHVSLFWYQQALGQGPEFLTYFQNEAQLDKSGLPSDRFFAERPEGSVSTLKIQRTQQEDSAVYLCASSLGTPTSYNEQFFGPGTRLTVL.

Details on this clone: Within the sample, other DNA sequences also encode this same CDR3. This chain links TRBV29-1 with TRBJ2-7; D unclear. V was clipped by 0 bases and J by 2 bases, with 8 bases between them. In germline, CDR1 is SQVTM, CDR2 ANQGSEA. CDR3 length: 13 amino acids. The CDR3: CSVEEGTPYEQYF. The CDR3 DNA is TGCAGCGTTGAAGAGGGAACCCCCTACGAGCAGTACTTC.

The chain combines TRBV30 with TRBJ1-1; D is uncertain. V lost 0 bases to trimming and J lost 0 bases, with 17 bases between them. The CDR3 contains 17 residues. Germline V lookup: CDR1 GTSNPN, CDR2 SVGIG (reference sequence). In DNA form, the CDR3 reads TGTGCCTGGAGTGTACCTGGACCGTCTATCATGAACACTGAAGCTTTCTTT. The encoded protein is CAWSVPGPSIMNTEAFF.

This clone was recorded only once. V usage is TRBV6-5 and J usage is TRBJ2-7, with D possibly being TRBD1 or TRBD2 (5 bases each). CDR1 MNHEY and CDR2 SVGAGI come from the germline V gene. The CDR3 loop spans 14 amino acids. Trimming removed 4 bases from V and 2 bases from J, with 12 bases in between. CDR3 DNA: TGTGCCAGCAGTTCCCTGGGACCTGCCTACGAGCAGTACTTC. Its translation: CASSSLGPAYEQYF.

The rearrangement links TRBV9 to TRBJ2-1; 9 nucleotides line up with TRBD2. Germline V gives CDR1 SGDLS, CDR2 YYNGEE. With 6 bases clipped from V and 6 bases from J, the junction kept 13 bases outside the gene matches. The CDR3 has 16 residues. The CDR3 DNA reads TGTGCCAGCACTCTCGGGGGGGCTAGCGGGATCAATGAGCAGTTCTTC. Protein product: CASTLGGASGINEQFF.

The chain carries TRBV28 and TRBJ1-5; possible D gene TRBD1, 5 bases. Germline V gene lookup returns CDR1 MDHEN and CDR2 SYDVKM. Trimming stripped 6 bases from V and 4 bases from J, with 19 bases between. The CDR3 length is 16 residues. The CDR3 sequence: CASRPRRGPLNQPQHF. The DNA for the CDR3 is TGTGCCAGCAGACCACGTCGGGGACCCCTTAATCAGCCCCAGCATTTT.

This clone appeared once. V is TRBV12-5 and J is TRBJ1-2, with a possible D match to TRBD1 (6 bases). From germline, CDR1 is LGHNT and CDR2 FRNRAP. Trimming removed 0 bases at V and 4 bases at J, with 12 bases between. The length of the CDR3 is 15 residues. The DNA for the CDR3 is TGTGCTAGTGGTTTGGTACAGGGAAAATCCTATGGCTACACCTTC. It translates to CASGLVQGKSYGYTF.

The V gene is TRBV2, the J gene TRBJ2-3; possibly TRBD1 or TRBD2 for D (5 bases each). Germline-derived CDR1 and CDR2 are SNHLY and FYNNEI. Trimming cost V 3 bases and J 0 bases, with 7 bases left between them. CDR3 length: 14 amino acids. The CDR3 DNA reads as TGTGCCAGCAGTGAGAGGGGTAGCACAGATACGCAGTATTTT. It yields the protein CASSERGSTDTQYF.

The chain recombines TRBV5-8 with TRBJ1-5, with a possible D match to TRBD1 (5 bases). V shed 2 bases and J shed 5 bases, with 11 bases lying between them. This CDR3 comprises 14 residues. From germline, CDR1 is SGHTS and CDR2 YDEGEE. The CDR3 spells CASSFRRDDQPQHF. CDR3 in DNA: TGTGCCAGCAGCTTTCGCAGGGATGATCAGCCCCAGCATTTT.

This chain uses TRBV7-2 with TRBJ1-5; D gene unclear. The CDR3 is 17 amino acids. In germline, CDR1 is SGHTA, CDR2 FQGNSA. Between the trimmed V and J ends, which lost 1 base and 4 bases, there was a span of 17 bases. Here the CDR3 DNA reads TGTGCCAGCAGCTTAGTCGGCCAGTCGGTGGGGAATCAGCCCCAGCATTTT. The encoded protein is CASSLVGQSVGNQPQHF.

Remarks on this clone: The junction shows a germline mismatch at one end, possibly a read error. CDR3 bases: TGCGCCAGCAGCCAATCTCTGGGTAGCGGATACACAGATACGCAGTATTTT. This gives the protein CASSQSLGSGYTDTQYF. The chain joins TRBV5-5 to TRBJ2-3, with D possibly matching TRBD2 (6 bases). Per germline, CDR1 SGHKS and CDR2 YYEKEE (reference sequence). CDR3 length: 17 amino acids.

The chain uses TRBV27 and TRBJ2-3, with a tentative D call TRBD1 (7 bases). CDR3 length: 14 amino acids. The V end lost 7 bases, the J end lost 4 bases, and 15 bases lay between the germline ends. Per germline, CDR1 MNHEY and CDR2 SMNVEV (reference sequence). CDR3 in DNA: TGTGCCAGCACCGACAGGGACTCCCCAGATACGCAGTATTTT. The encoded protein is CASTDRDSPDTQYF.

This clone came up once. The chain has TRBV29-1 and TRBJ2-5; 10 positions agree with TRBD1. The CDR3 loop spans 13 amino acids. Germline values: CDR1 SQVTM, CDR2 ANQGSEA. V gave up 6 bases and J gave up 8 bases; unmatched junction bases: 9. CDR3: CSVSDRGIVTQYF. The DNA for the CDR3 is TGCAGCGTATCGGACAGGGGGATAGTAACCCAGTACTTC.

The genes are TRBV29-1 and TRBJ2-2, with TRBD1 identical over 11 bases. The CDR3 runs 13 residues. Germline CDR1 reads SQVTM; CDR2 reads ANQGSEA. V lost 4 bases, J lost 7 bases, and 2 bases stayed unmatched. CDR3 loop: CSVVGQGVGELFF. The CDR3 nucleotides are TGCAGCGTTGTGGGACAGGGGGTCGGGGAGCTGTTTTTT.

The CDR3 protein is CASSQVVRSYEQYF. In DNA form, the CDR3 reads TGCGCCAGCAGCCAGGTGGTACGGTCCTACGAGCAGTACTTC. The V call is TRBV4-1, the J call TRBJ2-7; the D is unclear. Germline CDR1 is MGHRA and CDR2 is YSYEKL. With 3 bases removed from V and 1 base from J, the gap between germline ends came to 10 bases. The CDR3 spans 14 residues.